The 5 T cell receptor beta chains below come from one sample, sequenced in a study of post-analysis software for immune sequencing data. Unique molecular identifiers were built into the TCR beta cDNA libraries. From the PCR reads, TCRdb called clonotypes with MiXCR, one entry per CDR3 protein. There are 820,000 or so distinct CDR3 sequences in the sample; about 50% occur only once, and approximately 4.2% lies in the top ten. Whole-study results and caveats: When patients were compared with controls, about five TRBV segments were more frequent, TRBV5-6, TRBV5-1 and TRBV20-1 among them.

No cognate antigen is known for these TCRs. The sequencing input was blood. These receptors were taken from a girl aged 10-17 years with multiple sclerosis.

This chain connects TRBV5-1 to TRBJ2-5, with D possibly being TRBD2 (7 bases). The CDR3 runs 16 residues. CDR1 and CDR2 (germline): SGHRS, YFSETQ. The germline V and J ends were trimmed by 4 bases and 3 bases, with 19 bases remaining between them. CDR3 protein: CASSLHPRGGEETQYF. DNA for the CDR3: TGCGCCAGCAGCCTCCACCCCCGCGGGGGCGAAGAGACCCAGTACTTC.

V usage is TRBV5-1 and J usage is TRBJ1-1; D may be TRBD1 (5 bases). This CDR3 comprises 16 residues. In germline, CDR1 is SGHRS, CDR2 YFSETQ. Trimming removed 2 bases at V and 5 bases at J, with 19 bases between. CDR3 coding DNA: TGCGCCAGCAGCTTAGAGGGCGGGGCGCGGGGAACTGAAGCTTTCTTT. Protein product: CASSLEGGARGTEAFF.

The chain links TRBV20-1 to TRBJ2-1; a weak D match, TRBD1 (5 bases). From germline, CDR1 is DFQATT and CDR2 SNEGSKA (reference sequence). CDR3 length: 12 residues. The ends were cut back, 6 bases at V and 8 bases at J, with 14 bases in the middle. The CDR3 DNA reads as TGCAGTGCGAAAAGGGGTAGGGATGAGCAGTTCTTC. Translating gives CSAKRGRDEQFF.

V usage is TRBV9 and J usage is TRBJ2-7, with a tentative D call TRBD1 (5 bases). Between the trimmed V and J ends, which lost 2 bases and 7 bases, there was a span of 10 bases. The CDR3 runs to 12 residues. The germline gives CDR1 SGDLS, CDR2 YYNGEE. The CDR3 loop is CASSVGANEQYF. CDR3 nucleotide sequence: TGTGCCAGCAGCGTTGGGGCAAATGAGCAGTACTTC.

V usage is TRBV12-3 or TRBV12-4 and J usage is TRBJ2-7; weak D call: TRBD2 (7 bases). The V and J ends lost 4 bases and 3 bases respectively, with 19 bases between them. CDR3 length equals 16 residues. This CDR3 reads CASSSRGGGWYYEQYF. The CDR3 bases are TGTGCCAGCAGTTCCCGAGGGGGGGGGTGGTACTACGAGCAGTACTTC.